This T cell receptor beta chain was retrieved from a study of cytomegalovirus exposure and HLA in healthy donors. About the research overall: Most genotyped donors, 81% of about 430, had Caucasian-associated genetic ancestry. Study-wide results and limits: Earlier analysis looked at TCR beta V segments, and most were productive about 90% or about 30% of the time. A later analysis found TCR association rates differed by HLA locus, highest for DRB1 and lowest for HLA-C. For most TCR sequences rarity was the rule, although some public TCRs occurred in many donors.

Note on this clone: Its specificity is unknown.

13 Jbeta primers and 60 Vbeta primers were used for the PCR. Clones were sequenced by immunoSEQ multiplex PCR, and TCRdb holds only the in-frame ones, with some missing. The sample shows 130,000 to 150,000 clones, just under 75% of them seen only once. The V and J ends lost 7 bases and 0 bases respectively, with 13 bases between them. This CDR3 region has 16 residues. Per germline, CDR1 SNHLY and CDR2 FYNNEI. Sequenced: PBMCs. The chain is built from TRBV2 and TRBJ2-6; tentative D call: TRBD2 (7 bases). The sequence came from a young woman in good health and CMV-seronegative. The CDR3 loop is CASKSGEGSGANVLTF. The CDR3 nucleotides read TGTGCCAGCAAGTCAGGGGAGGGCTCTGGGGCCAACGTCCTGACTTTC.